The rows below give T cell receptor beta chains drawn from one sample of a study of OX40 agonist ivuxolimab in advanced cancers. Using immunoSEQ multiplex PCR, the repertoire was profiled, and TCRdb retains in-frame clones only, with some absent. The sample contains 75,000 to 95,000 clones, around 87% of which appear only once. Sequencing used CD4+ or CD8+ T cells sorted from blood, obtained in a trial of the OX40 agonist ivuxolimab. All receptors come from an adult with an advanced solid tumor such as melanoma, head and neck, liver or kidney cancer. CDR3s include the opening cysteine and the closing phenylalanine or tryptophan. The D gene is left open where the match is weak. Size tells how often a clone was seen (once, few, many) or the class of an expanded clone, and some rows leave it out.

J gene | D gene | V gene | clone size | CDR3 DNA | CDR3 protein
TRBJ2-3 | . | TRBV7-6 | once | TGTGCCAGCAGACTAGGGGGCGGGAGCGCAGATACGCAGTATTTT | CASRLGGGSADTQYF
TRBJ2-1 | . | TRBV15 | . | TGTGCCACCAGCAGGGCCGGCGGCGGGAATGAGCAGTTCTTC | CATSRAGGGNEQFF
TRBJ1-2 | TRBD1 | TRBV5-6 | . | TGTGCCAGCAGCCGGACAGGGACGTATGGCTACACCTTC | CASSRTGTYGYTF
TRBJ2-5 | . | TRBV28 | . | TGTGCCAGCAGTTTTTCTGGACCCGGATTGCAAGAGACCCAGTACTTC | CASSFSGPGLQETQYF
TRBJ2-1 | TRBD1 | TRBV5-1 | . | TGCGCCAGCAGCTTGGGCGGGACAGGGGGAAATGAGCAGTTCTTC | CASSLGGTGGNEQFF
TRBJ1-5 | . | TRBV5-1 | . | TGCGCCAGCAGCCCATCGGGGGGGGGCAGCAATCAGCCCCAGCATTTT | CASSPSGGGSNQPQHF
TRBJ2-2 | TRBD2 | TRBV18 | . | TGTGCCAGCTCACCCCTGGGAGGGGCGAACACCGGGGAGCTGTTTTTT | CASSPLGGANTGELFF
TRBJ2-3 | TRBD1 | TRBV5-1 | . | TGCGCCAGCAGCTTGGTATCTGGACAGGGAAATACGCAGTATTTT | CASSLVSGQGNTQYF
TRBJ2-6 | . | TRBV5-1 | . | TGCGCCAGCAGCACATCCGGGTCCCAACTCTCTGGGGCCAACGTCCTGACTTTC | CASSTSGSQLSGANVLTF
TRBJ2-3 | TRBD1 | TRBV6-5 | . | TGTGCCAGCAGTTACTTGGGACAGATCACAGATACGCAGTATTTT | CASSYLGQITDTQYF
TRBJ2-5 | . | TRBV6-1 | few | TGTGCCAGCAGTTTAGACCCCCGAGAGACCCAGTACTTC | CASSLDPRETQYF
TRBJ1-1 | . | TRBV13 | . | TGTGCCAGCAGCTTCGGGGGTTTGAACACTGAAGCTTTCTTT | CASSFGGLNTEAFF
TRBJ1-5 | . | TRBV28 | . | TGTGCCAGCAGCTGGGTGTCAGATCAGCCCCAGCATTTT | CASSWVSDQPQHF
TRBJ2-1 | TRBD2 | TRBV29-1 | . | TGCAGCGTTAGGCGGGAGATGCAGTTCTTC | CSVRREMQFF
TRBJ1-3 | . | TRBV28 | few | TGTGCCAGCAGCCCTCCAGGGGACGGAAACACCATATATTTT | CASSPPGDGNTIYF
TRBJ2-3 | . | TRBV21-1 | . | TGTGCCAGCAGCAAAGCAAAGCTAGCGGTGAGCACAGATACGCAGTATTTT | CASSKAKLAVSTDTQYF
TRBJ2-1 | TRBD2 | TRBV11-2 | . | TGTGCCAGCAGCTACCCGGGACTAGCGGGAGCCACGGAGTTCTTC | CASSYPGLAGATEFF
TRBJ1-4 | . | TRBV27 | . | TGTGCCAGCAGTCTGGGGGTAACTAATGAAAAACTGTTTTTT | CASSLGVTNEKLFF
TRBJ2-3 | . | TRBV2 | . | TGTGCCAGCAGTGGCTCCGGGACGACTAGCACAGATACGCAGTATTTT | CASSGSGTTSTDTQYF
TRBJ2-4 | . | TRBV27 | once | TGTGCCAGCAGTCCCCCCTTAGGGAGAACCAAAAACATTCAGTACTTC | CASSPPLGRTKNIQYF
TRBJ1-1 | TRBD1 | TRBV30 | . | TGTGCCTGCTCCGGGAAGGGGGCGAACGTGAACACTGAAGCTTTCTTT | CACSGKGANVNTEAFF
TRBJ1-1 | . | TRBV7-9 | . | TGTGCCAGCAGCTTCTCCCCGAACACTGAAGCTTTCTTT | CASSFSPNTEAFF
TRBJ1-2 | . | TRBV28 | . | TGTGCCAGCAGTTTTGGGCAGTCCTTAAGAAACACCTTC | CASSFGQSLRNTF
TRBJ2-3 | . | TRBV10-1 | . | TGCGCCAGCAGTGGAGCGGGTGGGACTACGCAGTATTTT | CASSGAGGTTQYF
TRBJ1-2 | TRBD1 | TRBV19 | . | TGTGCCAGTAGTGACAGGGGGAGCGACTATGGCTACACCTTC | CASSDRGSDYGYTF
TRBJ2-7 | . | TRBV18 | . | TGTGCCAGCTCATCGCGCGAGGGGGAGCAGTACTTC | CASSSREGEQYF
TRBJ1-4 | . | TRBV2 | . | TGTGCCAGCAGTGGTAAGGCCCTGGAAGGTGAAAAACTGTTTTTT | CASSGKALEGEKLFF
TRBJ1-5 | . | TRBV19 | . | TGTGCCAGTAGCCAGGGACCGAATCAGCCCCAGCATTTT | CASSQGPNQPQHF
TRBJ1-1 | TRBD1 | TRBV27 | . | TGTGCCAGCAGTTTATGGGCAGGGGGGAACACTGAAGCTTTCTTT | CASSLWAGGNTEAFF
TRBJ1-1 | . | TRBV11-3 | . | TGTGCCAGCAGCTTCACGAACACTGAAGCTTTCTTT | CASSFTNTEAFF
TRBJ2-5 | TRBD1 | TRBV5-1 | . | TGCGCCAGCAGCTTGCAGACAGGGATTGAAGAGACCCAGTACTTC | CASSLQTGIEETQYF
TRBJ2-7 | . | TRBV28 | . | TGTGCCAGCAGGGGCGGGACCCTCTCGCACGAGCAGTACTTC | CASRGGTLSHEQYF
TRBJ1-5 | TRBD1 | TRBV6-5 | . | TGTGCCAGCAGTGCTCGACAGGGGGGGAATCAGCCCCAGCATTTT | CASSARQGGNQPQHF
TRBJ1-2 | . | TRBV5-5 | . | TGTGCCAGCAGCGTTGACAGCAACTATGGCTACACCTTC | CASSVDSNYGYTF
TRBJ1-2 | TRBD1 | TRBV19 | . | TGTGCCAGTAGTATAGGGTCCGGGACAGGGGGCGCCCGATATGGCTACACCTTC | CASSIGSGTGGARYGYTF
TRBJ2-7 | TRBD2 | TRBV28 | few | TGTGCCAGCAGTTTACGTAGGCTAGCGGGAAACTCCTACGAGCAGTACTTC | CASSLRRLAGNSYEQYF
TRBJ1-3 | . | TRBV5-1 | . | TGCGCCAGCAGCTTGGTTCCGGGGTCGACCTCTGGAAACACCATATATTTT | CASSLVPGSTSGNTIYF
TRBJ2-1 | . | TRBV5-3 | . | TGTGCCAGAAGCTTGATGTTCTTACAGCGAGTCTCCTACAATGAGCAGTTCTTC | CARSLMFLQRVSYNEQFF
TRBJ2-1 | . | TRBV7-7 | . | TGTGCCAGCAGCCCCCTGACGGGAGCTGGCAATGAGCAGTTCTTC | CASSPLTGAGNEQFF
TRBJ2-7 | TRBD2 | TRBV27 | . | TGTGCCAGCAGTGTCCAGCGGGAGGGATCCGAGCAGTACTTC | CASSVQREGSEQYF
TRBJ2-5 | . | TRBV19 | . | TGTGCCAGTAGATTCCAAGGTCAAGAGACCCAGTACTTC | CASRFQGQETQYF
TRBJ2-3 | . | TRBV5-4 | . | TGTGCCAGCAGCTTCATAGCTGCTGCGGGCACAGATACGCAGTATTTT | CASSFIAAAGTDTQYF
TRBJ2-1 | . | TRBV19 | . | TGTGCCAGTAGTATAGAGGACAGCTCCTACAATGAGCAGTTCTTC | CASSIEDSSYNEQFF
TRBJ2-1 | TRBD2 | TRBV30 | . | TGTGCCTGGAGTGCAAAGATCGTTAGCGGGAGGGCCGGGCCGTTCTTC | CAWSAKIVSGRAGPFF
TRBJ2-3 | . | TRBV27 | . | TGTGCCAGCAGTTTGGTGGGTATAAGCACAGATACGCAGTATTTT | CASSLVGISTDTQYF
TRBJ2-3 | . | TRBV29-1 | . | TGCAGCGTTGAGGACGGAAGCACAGATACGCAGTATTTT | CSVEDGSTDTQYF
TRBJ2-5 | TRBD1 | TRBV9 | . | TGTGCCAGCAGCGTAGGGCCCGGGACAGGGCTCGAAGAGACCCAGTACTTC | CASSVGPGTGLEETQYF
TRBJ1-3 | TRBD1 | TRBV28 | few | TGTGCCAGCAGTCCCCGCCCGACAGGGCCGATTATCTCTGGAAACACCATATATTTT | CASSPRPTGPIISGNTIYF
TRBJ2-7 | . | TRBV27 | . | TGTGCCAGCAGTTTCGTAGGTTCTTACGAGCAGTACTTC | CASSFVGSYEQYF
TRBJ2-7 | . | TRBV25-1 | . | TGTGCCAGCAGCAGGGTCTACGAGCAGTACTTC | CASSRVYEQYF
TRBJ2-2 | . | TRBV2 | once | TGTGCCAGCCGGGCGGGCTGGGTGGGGCTGTTTTTT | CASRAGWVGLFF
TRBJ2-1 | . | TRBV28 | . | TGTGCCAGCAGGCCGACGGGTCTCAATGAGCAGTTCTTC | CASRPTGLNEQFF
TRBJ2-3 | . | TRBV12-5 | . | TGTGCTAGTGGTCCCGGTTCAGGTGGGGCAGATACGCAGTATTTT | CASGPGSGGADTQYF
TRBJ1-1 | . | TRBV6-1 | once | TGTGCCAGCAGTGAAGTCGGGCAGATCACTGAAGCTTTCTTT | CASSEVGQITEAFF
TRBJ1-4 | . | TRBV11-1 | . | TGTGCCAGCAGCCGCAGTGAGACTCATAATGAAAAACTGTTTTTT | CASSRSETHNEKLFF
TRBJ1-2 | . | TRBV7-2 | once | TGTGCCAGCAGCTTTTCGGGGGTGGTCTATGGCTACACCTTC | CASSFSGVVYGYTF
TRBJ1-2 | . | TRBV6-1 | few | TGTGCCAGCAGCCCCTCGGGGGGCGGCTATGGCTACACCTTC | CASSPSGGGYGYTF
TRBJ2-3 | . | TRBV10-1 | once | TGCGCCAGCAGTCTAGCAGATACGCAGTATTTT | CASSLADTQYF
TRBJ2-5 | TRBD1 | TRBV5-1 | . | TGCGCCAGCAGCTTGTTAGGGACAGGGACTCAAGAGACCCAGTACTTC | CASSLLGTGTQETQYF